This T cell receptor beta chain was sequenced in a study of T cells in Graves' hyperthyroidism and ophthalmopathy. Study at large: The authors collected peripheral blood at initial diagnosis, before any treatment.

Details on this clonotype: Its antigen is undetermined.

The CDR3 regions of TCR beta were amplified from RNA transcripts. The study used the HTBI primer set for a first-round RT-PCR of the TCR CDR3. TCRdb analysed the multiplex PCR reads with MiXCR anew, one entry per CDR3 protein. This sample yields a few hundred thousand distinct CDR3 sequences, of which 12% to 15% are seen a single time; roughly 13% belongs to the top ten. Any patient presenting with uncontrolled infection, other autoimmune disease, pregnancy or lactation was left out. The diagnoses drew upon clinical symptoms, serum thyroxine and TRAb, thyroid ultrasound and orbital computed tomography. Overall study results and limits: Most thyroid clonotypes expanded above 0.001 were also detected in blood.

The V end lost 10 bases, the J end lost 7 bases, and 19 bases lay between the germline ends. The V gene's germline CDR1 is MNHNS and CDR2 SASEGT. This CDR3 contains 14 residues. The source material was blood. The TCR sequence derives from a middle-aged woman with Graves' hyperthyroidism. The chain employs TRBV6-1 and TRBJ1-4; a possible D gene is TRBD1 (5 bases). The CDR3 nucleotides read TGTGCCAACAACACCGGGGGTCGAGGTGAAAAACTGTTTTTT. This gives the protein CANNTGGRGEKLFF.